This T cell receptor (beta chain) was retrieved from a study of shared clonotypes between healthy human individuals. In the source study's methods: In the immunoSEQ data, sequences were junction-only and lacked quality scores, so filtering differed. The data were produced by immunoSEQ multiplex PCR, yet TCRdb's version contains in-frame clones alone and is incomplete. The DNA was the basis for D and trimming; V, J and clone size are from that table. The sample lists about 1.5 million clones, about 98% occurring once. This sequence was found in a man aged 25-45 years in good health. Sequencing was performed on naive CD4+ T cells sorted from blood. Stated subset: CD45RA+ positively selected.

This chain's CDR3 is CASSFVLSQGGELFF. The DNA for the CDR3 is TGCGCCAGCAGCTTCGTTCTGAGTCAGGGCGGGGAGCTGTTTTTT. The genes are TRBV5-1 and TRBJ2-2; D possibly corresponds to TRBD1 (5 bases). The CDR3 runs 15 residues. Trimming pared 2 bases from V and 7 bases from J, leaving 15 bases between. In germline, CDR1 is SGHRS, CDR2 YFSETQ.